This TCR beta chain emerged from a study of shared clonotypes between healthy human individuals. In the case of this clone: Antigen unknown.

Study observations and caveats: Non-shared clonotypes displayed generation probabilities falling below those of clonotypes present in all four donors.

The CDR3 covers 14 residues. Germline-derived CDR1 and CDR2 are WNHNN and SYGVQD (reference sequence). V lost 0 bases and J lost 4; bases outside the gene matches: 3. Naive CD8 cells comprised CD45RO-negative, CCR7-positively selected cells, excluding terminally differentiated effector memory CD45RA+ cells. Splitting of each subset's genomic DNA was done evenly across several immunoSEQ plates. Some clones are missing from TCRdb's copy, which holds only in-frame ones; the method was immunoSEQ multiplex PCR. Of about 590,000 clones listed, nearly 97% are singletons. The chain employs TRBV10-1 and TRBJ2-7; 7 bases map to TRBD1. This receptor was taken from a woman in her twenties or thirties in good health. Sequencing input: naive CD8+ T cells sorted from blood. The CDR3 region is CASSESGTVYEQYF. CDR3 DNA: TGCGCCAGCAGTGAGTCTGGGACAGTATACGAGCAGTACTTC.